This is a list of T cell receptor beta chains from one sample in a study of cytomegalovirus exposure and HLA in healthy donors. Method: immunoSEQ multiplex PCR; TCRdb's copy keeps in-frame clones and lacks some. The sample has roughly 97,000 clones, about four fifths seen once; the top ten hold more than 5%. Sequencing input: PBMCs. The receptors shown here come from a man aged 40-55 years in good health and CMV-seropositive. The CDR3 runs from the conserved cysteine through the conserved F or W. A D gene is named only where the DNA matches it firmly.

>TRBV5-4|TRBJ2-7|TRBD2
CASSLRAGGKNEQYF
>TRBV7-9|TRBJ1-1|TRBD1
CASSQGTGMRTEAFF
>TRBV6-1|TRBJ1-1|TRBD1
CASSATGETEAFF
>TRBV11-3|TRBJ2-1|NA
CASSLDGYEANEQFF
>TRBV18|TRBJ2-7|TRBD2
CASSLGTSGGHEQYF
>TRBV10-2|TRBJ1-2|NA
CASTPLPPGVGYGYTF
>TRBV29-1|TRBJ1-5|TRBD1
CSVGIGTGNQPQHF
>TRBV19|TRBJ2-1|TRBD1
CASREGQGIYNEQFF
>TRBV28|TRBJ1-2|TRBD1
CASSPLGQGNYGYTF
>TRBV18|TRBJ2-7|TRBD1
CASSPLPGTGAYEQYF
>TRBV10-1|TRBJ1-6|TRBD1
CASSETGESPLHF
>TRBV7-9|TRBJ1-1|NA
CSPVGQNTEAFF
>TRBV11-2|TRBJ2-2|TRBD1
CASSEGTGGVGELFF
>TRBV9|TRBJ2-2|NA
CASSPPGRVGTGELFF
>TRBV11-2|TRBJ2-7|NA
CASARSSYEQYF
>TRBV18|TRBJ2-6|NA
CASSRGPGANVLTF
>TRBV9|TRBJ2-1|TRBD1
CASSIGHRGNEQFF
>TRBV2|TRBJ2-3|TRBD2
CASSLAGAGTDTQYF
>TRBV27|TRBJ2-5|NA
CASASGAWETQYF
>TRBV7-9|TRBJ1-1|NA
CASSWGGATEAFF
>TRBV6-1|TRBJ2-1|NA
CASSEVSVIANEQFF
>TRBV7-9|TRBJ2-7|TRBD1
CASSSTGGYEQYF
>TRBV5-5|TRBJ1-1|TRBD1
CASSLQGARAFF
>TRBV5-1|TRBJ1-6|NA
CASSLGRTEHNSPLHF
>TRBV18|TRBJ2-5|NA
CASSPPGSETQYF
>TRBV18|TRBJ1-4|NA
CASSPGDLEKLFF
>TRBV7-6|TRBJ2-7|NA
CASSLADRLTYEQYF
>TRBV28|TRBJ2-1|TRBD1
CASRGQGDNEQFF
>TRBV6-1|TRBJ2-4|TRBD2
CASSELPAGALLAKNSQYF
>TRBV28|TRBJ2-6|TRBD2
CASSTQAGRSGANVLTF
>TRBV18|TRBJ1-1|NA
CASSSSRVEAFF
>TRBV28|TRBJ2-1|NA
CASSFLVSEQFF
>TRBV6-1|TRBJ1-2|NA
CASSERGAGYGYTF
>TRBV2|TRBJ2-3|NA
CASMPRTPYTDTQYF
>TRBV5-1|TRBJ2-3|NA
CASSLDLFTDTQYF
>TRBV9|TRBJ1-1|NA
CASSVGPAEDTEAFF
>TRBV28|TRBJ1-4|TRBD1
CASSSYTGTGGEKLFF
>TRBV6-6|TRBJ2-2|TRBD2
CASSYLLAGNTGELFF
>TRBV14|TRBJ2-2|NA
CASSRRTNTGELFF
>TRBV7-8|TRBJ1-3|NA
CASSLVAGGPSSGNTIYF
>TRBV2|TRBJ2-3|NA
CASSEETTQYF
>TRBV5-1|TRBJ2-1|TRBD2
CASSLGLAGTNEQFF